The sequence of this T cell receptor (beta chain) was determined in a study of T cells in Graves' hyperthyroidism and ophthalmopathy. Study at large: The blood sample was taken at first diagnosis, before treatment began.

Study-wide points: Ophthalmopathy was told apart from stable hyperthyroidism by a 13 V-J model.

TCR beta CDR3 regions were amplified from RNA. HTBI primers were used for first-round RT-PCR of the TCR CDR3. TCRdb independently ran MiXCR on the multiplex PCR reads; one entry per CDR3 protein. Of roughly 500,000 distinct CDR3 sequences in the sample, about 16% were seen once. Based on clinical symptoms, serum thyroxine and TRAb, thyroid ultrasound and orbital computed tomography, diagnoses were reached. Fresh peripheral blood, less than 11 ml of it, supplied the PBMCs. This clonotype was seen a handful of times. What it recognizes is unknown. The sample comprised blood. The TCR was taken from a young woman with Graves' ophthalmopathy.

CDR3: CASSSLWGDRSYEQYF. The CDR3 nucleotides read TGTGCCAGCAGTTCTCTCTGGGGGGACAGGTCCTACGAGCAGTACTTC. This chain uses TRBV6-2 or TRBV6-3 with TRBJ2-7; 8 nucleotides align to TRBD1. The CDR3 spans 16 residues. V trimming: 4 bases; J trimming: 1 base; junction bases outside the gene matches: 9. Germline V CDR1 and CDR2: MNHEY, SVGEGT.